This T cell receptor beta chain emerged from a study of shared clonotypes between healthy human individuals (dated by TCRdb to about 2020). With regard to the full study: Three men and two women, aged 18 to 49 years, made up the cohort. The study deeply sequenced blood TCR repertoires of about 5 healthy adults to estimate repertoire size and the extent of clonotype sharing between individuals. To increase sequencing depth and limit assay-specific biases, TCR repertoire library preparation and sequencing were carried out by different laboratories using diverse techniques. Per donor, three plates each were used for CD4 naive and CD4 memory, two for CD8 naive, and one for CD8 memory. Between about 0.8 and 9 billion PBMCs per donor were obtained by leukapheresis.

TCR CDR3 regions were amplified from genomic DNA by multiplex PCR using the deep immunoSEQ assay. Extracted genomic DNA from each cell subset was distributed evenly across all wells of several immunoSEQ 96-well plates, and each plate was treated as a replicate. For sorted subsets, each replicate PCR was loaded with approximately 190 ng genomic DNA, equivalent to 25,000 to 35,000 T cell genomes. The purified libraries were quantified using a Qubit 3.0 fluorometer, sized with a Bioanalyzer 2100, and then quantified again using the KAPA Library Quantification kit. Every immunoSEQ 96-well plate was sequenced on a separate single-read 150-cycle Illumina NextSeq 550 flow cell. Processing in the source paper ran as follows. The immunoSEQ output contained only junctional sequences without quality scores, so filtering could not match that applied to full-length reads. To assign V/J genes and CDR3, sequences were annotated using PyIR, a Python wrapper for IgBLAST v1.9, with IMGT germline references. Any read was removed if the V/J assignment was weak (E-value above 1e-6), the CDR3 was missing, or the read contained stop codons, out-of-frame junctions, or ambiguous translated residues. V3J clonotypes were defined as sequences sharing the same inferred V gene, J gene, and CDR3 amino acid sequence. Percentage overlap between repertoires was computed as shared unique clonotypes divided by the size of the smaller repertoire. RTK rarefaction, the Chao1 estimator, and Recon v2.1 estimates of unobserved clonotypes were used to assess repertoire richness. Generation probabilities were computed with OLGA for all TCRbeta clonotypes obtained by the gDNA method from a few donors. This immuneACCESS table, as held by TCRdb, lists in-frame sequences with V and J called but not all clones. Of the missing ones, under half trace to an unresolved V gene in checked studies; the others have no known cause. That table gives V, J and clone size, and the DNA gave D and trimming. Within this sample are approximately 640,000 clones, with about three quarters of them counted one time only. Clones ranked in the top ten supply approximately 2% of the sample.

V gives up 1 base and J gives up 5 bases, and the segment between their germline ends measures 9 bases. The CDR3, from cysteine to phenylalanine, totals 14 residues. Only CDR3 DNA remains: 42 bases, in frame from the first base. The germline V gene encodes CDR1 MDHEN and CDR2 SYDVKM. Remarks on this clone: Its cognate antigen has yet to be identified. No much larger clone is present one base from it, and per-base qualities are unavailable.

Healthy HIV-negative adults with no recently reported acute infections or vaccinations were included as donors. Every donor was a Caucasian adult residing in Nashville, Tennessee, USA. CD4+ T cells were enriched by magnetic negative selection, after which naive cells were positively selected on CD45RA and the negative fraction was taken as the memory subset. Blood was obtained by leukapheresis, after which PBMCs were separated by Ficoll-Histopaque density gradient centrifugation and cryopreserved in liquid nitrogen vapor phase. Analytical flow cytometry was used to check the purity and quantity of every magnetically sorted T cell population. Genomic DNA was isolated from every sorted fraction and measured by UV absorbance on a Nanodrop 2000c. On the study overall, not on this receptor specifically: Because the study included a small number of donors, the genetic and exposure-history diversity represented was limited. Clonotypes shared by all four sorted-subset donors showed higher generation probabilities than non-shared clonotypes. Rarefaction of sorted-subset datasets indicated incomplete sequencing despite the large sequencing depth. Across a handful of donors, approximately 4.6% of naive CD4, approximately 3.5% of naive CD8, around 2.1% of memory CD4, and approximately 0.42% of memory CD8 clonotypes were shared. Pairwise subsampling indicated that sequencing depth was expected to affect the degree of clonotype sharing among donors. Sampling was restricted to blood, and TCR repertoires in tissues likely differ from the TCR repertoires found in blood. Estimated clonotype richness was generally larger for naive than for memory subsets.

Sequencing used memory CD4+ T cells sorted from blood. The label giving this sample's cell subset or site can be read as: CD45RA-negative fraction. Recombination joined TRBV28 with TRBJ2-1, with a weak D call of TRBD2 (6 bases match). The sequence was collected from a woman in her twenties or thirties in good health. CDR3 loop: CASSLYTGDNEQFF. In nucleotide form, the sequence is TGTGCCAGCAGTTTATATACGGGGGACAATGAGCAGTTCTTC.